The subject of this entry is one T cell receptor (beta chain). The V and J ends lost 7 bases and 4 bases respectively, with 7 bases between them. The CDR3 loop spans 12 amino acids. CDR1 and CDR2 (germline): MNHEY, SVGAGI. This record belongs to a study of shared clonotypes between healthy human individuals. TCRdb keeps only in-frame clones here, not all; method: immunoSEQ multiplex PCR. This repertoire shows some 660,000 clones, more than 70% found once; its top ten account for 1.5% to 2%. V gene TRBV6-5 combines with J gene TRBJ2-2; D not certain. The receptor's source is a young woman in good health. Sequencing input: memory CD4+ T cells sorted from blood. Subset denoted: CD45RA-negative fraction. CDR3 in amino acids: CASKPTTGELFF. CDR3 coding DNA: TGTGCCAGCAAACCCACCACCGGGGAGCTGTTTTTT.